This TCR beta chain is drawn from a study of OX40 agonist ivuxolimab in advanced cancers. About the research overall: Partial responses were seen in three patients, one with hepatocellular carcinoma and two with cutaneous melanoma. General study findings and limits: CD4+ T cells averaged fewer expanded clones than CD8+ T cells.

Baseline was the first blood sampling point, followed by cycle 4 day 1 and cycle 7 day 1. Generated by immunoSEQ multiplex PCR, the TCRdb table keeps only in-frame clones and is missing some. The table has over 50,000 clones, approximately 84% seen once. CDR1 is LNHDA and CDR2 is SQIVND in the germline V gene (reference sequence). The ends lost 3 bases at V and 7 bases at J; junction bases unmatched: 5. This CDR3 region has 14 residues. The table lists this clone with a few counts. What it binds is not known. Sample: CD4+ or CD8+ T cells sorted from blood, taken in a trial of the OX40 agonist ivuxolimab. The receptor comes from an adult with an advanced solid tumor such as melanoma, head and neck, liver or kidney cancer. The chain has TRBV19 and TRBJ2-1, with 8 nucleotides matching TRBD2. CDR3 DNA sequence: TGTGCCAGTAGTATCTGGGCTAGCGGGAATGAGCAGTTCTTC. Encoded protein: CASSIWASGNEQFF.